This entry features one T cell receptor beta chain sequence. Its target is not known. Germline V gene data show CDR1 as SGHTA and CDR2 as FQGNSA. Trimming removed 5 bases from V and 2 bases from J, with 11 bases in between. The CDR3 is 14 amino acids. Sequencing used immunoSEQ multiplex PCR; TCRdb keeps in-frame clones, though not all of them. The sample lists about 81,000 clones, about 86% occurring once. This sample was included in a study of OX40 agonist ivuxolimab in advanced cancers. In the study overall: Prior therapy, whether anti-PD-1, anti-PD-L1 or anti-CTLA-4, was allowed, and more than 35% had some. Study results and limitations: CD8+ T cells were the subset that, on average, had more expanded clones than CD4+.

The source is an adult with an advanced solid tumor such as melanoma, head and neck, liver or kidney cancer. This chain links TRBV7-2 with TRBJ2-3, with D tentatively TRBD1 or TRBD2 (5 bases each). Sequenced material: CD4+ or CD8+ T cells sorted from blood, taken in a trial of the OX40 agonist ivuxolimab. For the CDR3, the DNA is TGTGCCAGCAGCCCCGGGACCCCCACAGATACGCAGTATTTT. Translating it yields CASSPGTPTDTQYF.